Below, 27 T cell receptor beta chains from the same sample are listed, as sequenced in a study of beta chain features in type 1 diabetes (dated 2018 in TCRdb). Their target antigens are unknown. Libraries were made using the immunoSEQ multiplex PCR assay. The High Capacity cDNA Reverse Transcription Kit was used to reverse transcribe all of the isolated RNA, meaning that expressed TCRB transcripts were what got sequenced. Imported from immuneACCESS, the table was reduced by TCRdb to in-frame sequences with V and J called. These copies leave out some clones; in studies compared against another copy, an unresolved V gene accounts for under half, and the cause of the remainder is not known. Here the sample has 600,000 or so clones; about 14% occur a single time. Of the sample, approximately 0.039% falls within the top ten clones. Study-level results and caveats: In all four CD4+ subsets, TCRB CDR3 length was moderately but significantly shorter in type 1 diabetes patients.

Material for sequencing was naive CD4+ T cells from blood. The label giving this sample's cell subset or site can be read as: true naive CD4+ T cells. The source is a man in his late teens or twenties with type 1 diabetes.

This CDR3 is CASSTPGLGPRQETQYF. As DNA, the CDR3 is TGTGCCAGCAGCACACCGGGACTAGGGCCCAGGCAAGAGACCCAGTACTTC. The V and J genes are TRBV28 and TRBJ2-5; TRBD2 agrees at 8 bases. The J segment lost 2 bases and the V segment lost 6 bases, leaving 14 bases of the junction unmatched. In germline, CDR1 is MDHEN, CDR2 SYDVKM. There are 17 residues in the CDR3.

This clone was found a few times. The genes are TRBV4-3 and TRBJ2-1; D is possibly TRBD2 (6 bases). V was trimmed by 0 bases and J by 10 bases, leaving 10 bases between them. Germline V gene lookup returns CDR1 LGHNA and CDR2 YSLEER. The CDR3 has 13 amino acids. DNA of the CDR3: TGCGCCAGCAGCCAAGACGGGCTAGCGGAGCAGTTCTTC. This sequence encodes CASSQDGLAEQFF.

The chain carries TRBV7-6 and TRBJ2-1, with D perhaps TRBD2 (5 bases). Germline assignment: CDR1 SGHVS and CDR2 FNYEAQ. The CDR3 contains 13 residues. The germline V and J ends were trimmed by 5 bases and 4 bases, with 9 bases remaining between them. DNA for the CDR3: TGTGCCAGCAGCCAAGGGAGTTACAATGAGCAGTTCTTC. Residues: CASSQGSYNEQFF.

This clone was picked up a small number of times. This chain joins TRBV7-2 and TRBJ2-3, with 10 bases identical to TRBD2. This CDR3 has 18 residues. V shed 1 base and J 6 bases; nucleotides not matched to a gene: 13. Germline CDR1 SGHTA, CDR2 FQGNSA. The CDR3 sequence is CASSLVPPTASGSDTQYF. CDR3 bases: TGTGCCAGCAGCTTAGTCCCCCCGACGGCTAGCGGGAGTGATACGCAGTATTTT.

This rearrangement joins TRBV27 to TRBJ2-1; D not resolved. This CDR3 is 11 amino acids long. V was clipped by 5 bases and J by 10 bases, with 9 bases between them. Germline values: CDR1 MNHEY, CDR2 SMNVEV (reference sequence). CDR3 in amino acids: CASSTGIEQFF. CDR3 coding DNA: TGTGCCAGCAGTACTGGGATAGAGCAGTTCTTC.

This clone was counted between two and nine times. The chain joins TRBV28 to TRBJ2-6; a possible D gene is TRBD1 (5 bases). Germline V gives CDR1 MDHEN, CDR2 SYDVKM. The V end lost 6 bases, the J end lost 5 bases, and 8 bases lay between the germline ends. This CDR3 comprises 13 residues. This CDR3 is CASSTDRANVLTF. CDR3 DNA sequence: TGTGCCAGCAGCACGGACAGGGCCAACGTCCTGACTTTC.

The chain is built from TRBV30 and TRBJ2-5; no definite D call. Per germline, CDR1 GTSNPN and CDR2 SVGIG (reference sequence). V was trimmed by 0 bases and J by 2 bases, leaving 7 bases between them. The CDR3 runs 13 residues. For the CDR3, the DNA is TGTGCCTGGAGTGTTACTGGGCAAGAGACCCAGTACTTC. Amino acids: CAWSVTGQETQYF.

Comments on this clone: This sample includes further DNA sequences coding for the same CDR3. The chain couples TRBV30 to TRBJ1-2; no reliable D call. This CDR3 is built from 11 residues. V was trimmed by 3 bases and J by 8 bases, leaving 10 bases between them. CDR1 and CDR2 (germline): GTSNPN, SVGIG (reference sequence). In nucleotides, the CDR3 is TGTGCCTGGAGCCCAGTGGGCGGCTACACCTTC. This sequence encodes CAWSPVGGYTF.

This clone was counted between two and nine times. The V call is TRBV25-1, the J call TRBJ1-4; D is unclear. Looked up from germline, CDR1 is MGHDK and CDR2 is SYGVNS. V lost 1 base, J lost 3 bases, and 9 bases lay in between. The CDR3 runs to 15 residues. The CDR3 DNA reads TGTGCCAGCAGTGAATTGGGGAGATCTAATGAAAAACTGTTTTTT. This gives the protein CASSELGRSNEKLFF.

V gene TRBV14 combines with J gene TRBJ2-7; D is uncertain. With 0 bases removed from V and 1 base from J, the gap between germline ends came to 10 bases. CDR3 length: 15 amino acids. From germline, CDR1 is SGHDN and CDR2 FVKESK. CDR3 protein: CASSQDRVRSYEQYF. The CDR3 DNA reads TGTGCCAGCAGCCAAGACCGAGTAAGGTCCTACGAGCAGTACTTC.

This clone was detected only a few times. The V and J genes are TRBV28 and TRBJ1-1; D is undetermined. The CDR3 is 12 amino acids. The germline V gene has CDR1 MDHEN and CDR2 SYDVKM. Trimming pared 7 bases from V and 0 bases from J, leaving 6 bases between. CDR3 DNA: TGTGCCAGCACTTCAATGAACACTGAAGCTTTCTTT. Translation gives CASTSMNTEAFF.

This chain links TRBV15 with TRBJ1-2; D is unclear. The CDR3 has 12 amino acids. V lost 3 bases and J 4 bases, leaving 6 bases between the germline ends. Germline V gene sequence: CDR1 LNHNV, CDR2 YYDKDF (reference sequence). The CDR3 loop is CATSRVTYGYTF. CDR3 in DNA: TGTGCCACCAGCAGGGTCACCTATGGCTACACCTTC.

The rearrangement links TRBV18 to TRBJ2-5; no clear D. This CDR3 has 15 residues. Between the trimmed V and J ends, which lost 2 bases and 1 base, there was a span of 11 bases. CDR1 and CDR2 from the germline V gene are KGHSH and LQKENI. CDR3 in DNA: TGTGCCAGCTCACCAAACCCACCGCCCCAAGAGACCCAGTACTTC. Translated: CASSPNPPPQETQYF.

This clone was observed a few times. The CDR3 DNA reads TGTGCCTGGAGTGTACAGACAGGGGCGAACACTGAAGCTTTCTTT. This sequence encodes CAWSVQTGANTEAFF. The chain links TRBV30 to TRBJ1-1, with 8 bases identical to TRBD1. Per the germline V gene, CDR1 is GTSNPN and CDR2 is SVGIG (reference sequence). V shed 0 bases, J shed 1 base, and the junction held 4 bases outside the gene matches. The CDR3 consists of 15 residues.

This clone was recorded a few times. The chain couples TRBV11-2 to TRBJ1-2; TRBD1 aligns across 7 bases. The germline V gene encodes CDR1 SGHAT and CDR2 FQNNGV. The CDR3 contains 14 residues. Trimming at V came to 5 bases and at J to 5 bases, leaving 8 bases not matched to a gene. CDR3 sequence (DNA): TGTGCCAGCAGCCAAGGGACAGATGGATATGGCTACACCTTC. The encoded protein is CASSQGTDGYGYTF.

CDR3 nucleotides: TGCAGCGTTGGCCCCAGGGCGGGGGCTAATGAAAAACTGTTTTTT. This codes for CSVGPRAGANEKLFF. This chain uses TRBV29-1 with TRBJ1-4; D is perhaps TRBD1 (5 bases). V lost 4 bases, J lost 3 bases, and 15 bases lay in between. The CDR3 totals 15 residues. The germline V gene has CDR1 SQVTM and CDR2 ANQGSEA.

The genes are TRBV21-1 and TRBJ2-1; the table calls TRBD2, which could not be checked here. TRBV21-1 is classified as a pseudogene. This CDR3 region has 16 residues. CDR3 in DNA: TGTGCCAGCAGCAAAGGTTTAGCGGGAGGCTACAATGAGCAGTTCTTC. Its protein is CASSKGLAGGYNEQFF.

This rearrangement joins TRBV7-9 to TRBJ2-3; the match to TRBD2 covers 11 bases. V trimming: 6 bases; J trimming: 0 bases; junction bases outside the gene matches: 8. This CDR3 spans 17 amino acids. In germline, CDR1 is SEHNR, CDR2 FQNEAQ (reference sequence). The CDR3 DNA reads TGTGCCAGCAGACCGAAACTAGCGGGGGCGAGCACAGATACGCAGTATTTT. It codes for CASRPKLAGASTDTQYF.

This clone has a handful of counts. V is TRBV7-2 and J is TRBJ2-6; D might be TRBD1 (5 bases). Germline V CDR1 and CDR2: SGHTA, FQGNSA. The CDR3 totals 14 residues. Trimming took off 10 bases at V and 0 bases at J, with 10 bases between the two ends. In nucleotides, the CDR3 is TGTGCCACTCAGGGTTCCTCTGGGGCCAACGTCCTGACTTTC. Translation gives CATQGSSGANVLTF.

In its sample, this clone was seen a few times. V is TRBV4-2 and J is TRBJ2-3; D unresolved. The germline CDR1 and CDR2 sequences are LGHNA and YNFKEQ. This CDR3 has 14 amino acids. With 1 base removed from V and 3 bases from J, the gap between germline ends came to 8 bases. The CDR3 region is CASSQGAQTDTQYF. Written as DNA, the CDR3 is TGTGCCAGCAGCCAAGGGGCACAGACAGATACGCAGTATTTT.

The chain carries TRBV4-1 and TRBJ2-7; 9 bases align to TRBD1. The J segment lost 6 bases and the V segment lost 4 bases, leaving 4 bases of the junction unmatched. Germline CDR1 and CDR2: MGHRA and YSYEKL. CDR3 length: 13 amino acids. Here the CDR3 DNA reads TGCGCCAGCAGCCCTCGACAGGGGGGCGAGCAGTACTTC. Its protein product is CASSPRQGGEQYF.

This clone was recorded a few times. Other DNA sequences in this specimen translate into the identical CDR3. The CDR3 here is CASSLRPGGSYEQYF. Here the CDR3 DNA reads TGTGCCAGCAGCTTAAGACCCGGAGGCTCCTACGAGCAGTACTTC. The genes are TRBV7-2 and TRBJ2-7; D possibly corresponds to TRBD2 (5 bases). The germline gives CDR1 SGHTA, CDR2 FQGNSA. The CDR3 runs to 15 residues. Trimming cost V 2 bases and J 0 bases, with 11 bases left between them.

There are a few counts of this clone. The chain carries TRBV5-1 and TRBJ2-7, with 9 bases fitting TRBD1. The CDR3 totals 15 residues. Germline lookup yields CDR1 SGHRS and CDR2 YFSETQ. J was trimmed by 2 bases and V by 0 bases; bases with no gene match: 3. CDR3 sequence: CASSLGRDRAYEQYF. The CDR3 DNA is TGCGCCAGCAGCTTGGGAAGGGACAGGGCCTACGAGCAGTACTTC.

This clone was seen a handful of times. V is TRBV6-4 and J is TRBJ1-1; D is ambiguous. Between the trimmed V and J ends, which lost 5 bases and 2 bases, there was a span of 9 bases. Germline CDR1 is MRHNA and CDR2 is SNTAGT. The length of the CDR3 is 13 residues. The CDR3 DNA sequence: TGTGCCAGCAGTCTACAGCCCAACACTGAAGCTTTCTTT. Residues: CASSLQPNTEAFF.

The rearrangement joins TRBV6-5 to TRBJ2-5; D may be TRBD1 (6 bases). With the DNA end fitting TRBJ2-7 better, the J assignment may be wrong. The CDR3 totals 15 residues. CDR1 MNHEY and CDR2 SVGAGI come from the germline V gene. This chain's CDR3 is CASSYSPGHQYEQYF. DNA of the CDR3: TGTGCCAGCAGTTACTCGCCGGGACACCAATACGAGCAGTACTTC.

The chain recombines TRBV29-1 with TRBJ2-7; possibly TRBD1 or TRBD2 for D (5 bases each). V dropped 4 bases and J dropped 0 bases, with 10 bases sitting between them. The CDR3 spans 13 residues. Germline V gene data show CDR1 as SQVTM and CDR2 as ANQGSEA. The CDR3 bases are TGCAGCGTTGGCCGGGACCTCTCCTACGAGCAGTACTTC. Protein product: CSVGRDLSYEQYF.

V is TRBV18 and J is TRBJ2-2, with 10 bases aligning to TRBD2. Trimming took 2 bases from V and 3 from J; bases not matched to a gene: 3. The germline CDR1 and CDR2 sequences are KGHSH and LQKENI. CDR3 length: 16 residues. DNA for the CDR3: TGTGCCAGCTCACCAGAACTAGCGGGATACACCGGGGAGCTGTTTTTT. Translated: CASSPELAGYTGELFF.